One sample yielded the 10 T cell receptor beta chains listed below, sequenced in a study of chemoradiotherapy in HPV16-positive cancers. TCRdb keeps only in-frame clones here, not all; method: immunoSEQ multiplex PCR. Of approximately 9,300 clones listed, around 70% are singletons. This sample was obtained from a patient who underwent chemoradiotherapy. The receptor set was obtained from a human donor with HPV-associated anogenital cancer.

The CDR3 loop reads CASSQAPTGGETQYF. As DNA, the CDR3 is TGTGCCAGCAGCCAAGCTCCTACGGGGGGGGAGACCCAGTACTTC. The chain links TRBV4-2 to TRBJ2-5; TRBD2 matches at 8 bases. Germline assignment: CDR1 LGHNA and CDR2 YNFKEQ. The CDR3 contains 15 residues. V trimming: 1 base; J trimming: 5 bases; junction bases outside the gene matches: 6.

This chain uses TRBV10-3 with TRBJ2-1; 9 bases are shared with TRBD1. CDR1 and CDR2 from the germline V gene are ENHRY and SYGVKD. Trimming removed 2 bases from V and 10 bases from J; junction bases left unmatched: 3. CDR3 size: 13 residues. DNA of the CDR3: TGTGCCATCAGTGAGGACAGGGGGAAGGAGCAGTTCTTC. Translation gives CAISEDRGKEQFF.

This clone was found once. V is TRBV4-1 and J is TRBJ1-5, with D possibly being TRBD1 (6 bases). In germline, CDR1 is MGHRA, CDR2 YSYEKL. CDR3 length: 16 amino acids. V lost 2 bases and J lost 8, with 19 bases in between. CDR3 sequence: CASSQFFAGDFEPQHF. Written as DNA, the CDR3 is TGCGCCAGCAGCCAATTTTTTGCAGGGGATTTTGAGCCCCAGCATTTT.

V and J are TRBV12-5 and TRBJ2-1; TRBD1 matches at 7 bases. This CDR3 spans 17 amino acids. The V gene's germline CDR1 is LGHNT and CDR2 FRNRAP. V lost 2 bases, J lost 6 bases, and 13 bases stayed unmatched. For the CDR3, the DNA is TGTGCTAGTGGTTTGACCACGACAGGGTTTGGGGCCAATGAGCAGTTCTTC. It codes for CASGLTTTGFGANEQFF.

This sequence joins TRBV13 and TRBJ2-1; TRBD2 matches at 8 bases. With V trimmed by 6 bases and J by 14 bases, 6 bases remained unmatched. The CDR3 loop spans 11 amino acids. From germline, CDR1 is PRHDT and CDR2 FYEKMQ (reference sequence). The CDR3 DNA reads as TGTGCCAGCAGTCGATACGGGAGGGAGTTCTTC. Translation gives CASSRYGREFF.

The chain links TRBV7-2 to TRBJ2-1, with 10 bases lining up with TRBD2. The germline CDR1 and CDR2 sequences are SGHTA and FQGNSA. The CDR3 sequence is 14 residues long. The V gene end was trimmed by 3 bases and the J gene end by 4 bases; junction bases not matched to a gene: 0. CDR3 amino acids: CASSFSGGYNEQFF. The CDR3 nucleotides are TGTGCCAGCAGCTTTAGCGGGGGGTACAATGAGCAGTTCTTC.

This clone was detected a few times. This chain links TRBV10-1 with TRBJ2-1; D is unresolved. Trimming shortened V by 2 bases and J by 8 bases, and 10 bases separated the two germline ends. Germline loops: CDR1 WNHNN, CDR2 SYGVQD (reference sequence). CDR3 size: 13 residues. The chain's CDR3 is CASSELGSHEQFF. The CDR3 nucleotides read TGCGCCAGCAGTGAGCTGGGAAGCCATGAGCAGTTCTTC.

The rearrangement uses TRBV5-6 and TRBJ2-4; no clear D gene. CDR3 length: 12 residues. Germline values: CDR1 SGHDT, CDR2 YYEEEE. Deletions cut 0 bases from V and 3 bases from J, with 1 base between. Here the CDR3 DNA reads TGTGCCAGCAGCTTGGGCAAAAACATTCAGTACTTC. It encodes CASSLGKNIQYF.

The chain carries TRBV7-9 and TRBJ2-7; 12 nucleotides align to TRBD2. V shed 4 bases, J shed 1 base, and the junction held 2 bases outside the gene matches. The CDR3 has 15 amino acids. Germline V CDR1 and CDR2: SEHNR, FQNEAQ (reference sequence). This CDR3 is CASSSGTSGSYEQYF. CDR3 in DNA: TGTGCCAGCAGCTCCGGGACTAGCGGGTCCTACGAGCAGTACTTC.

The chain uses TRBV5-1 and TRBJ2-5; D possibly corresponds to TRBD1 (6 bases). The germline V and J ends were trimmed by 0 bases and 1 base, with 10 bases remaining between them. CDR1 and CDR2 (germline): SGHRS, YFSETQ. The CDR3 has 15 residues. DNA of the CDR3: TGCGCCAGCAGCTTGGCTGGGGGCCCCCAAGAGACCCAGTACTTC. Translating gives CASSLAGGPQETQYF.